One sample yielded the 4 T cell receptor beta chains listed below, sequenced in a study of cytomegalovirus exposure and HLA in healthy donors. With 60 Vbeta and 13 Jbeta primers, the PCR was carried out. Data came from immunoSEQ multiplex PCR; TCRdb stores just in-frame clones and leaves some out. Here the sample spans fewer than 200,000 clones, about 80% being singletons. The material sequenced was PBMCs. These receptors all stem from a woman aged 30 to 39 in good health and CMV-seronegative.

This sequence joins TRBV2 and TRBJ2-1, with 10 positions matching TRBD2. This CDR3 is built from 14 residues. J was trimmed by 10 bases and V by 4 bases; bases with no gene match: 7. Per the germline V gene, CDR1 is SNHLY and CDR2 is FYNNEI. DNA for the CDR3: TGTGCCAGCAGTGGGGTTATAGCGGGAGGCGAGCAGTTCTTC. Amino acid sequence: CASSGVIAGGEQFF. Looking up the rest from reference TRBV2 and TRBJ2-1 gives the full variable domain: EPEVTQTPSHQVTQMGQEVILRCVPISNHLYFYWYRQILGQKVEFLVSFYNNEISEKSEIFDDQFSVERPDGSNFTLKIRSTKLEDSAMYFCASSGVIAGGEQFFGPGTRLTVL.

This clone was observed a handful of times. V is TRBV7-2 and J is TRBJ2-7, with 9 positions matching TRBD2. The CDR3 has 15 residues. Germline V gene sequence: CDR1 SGHTA, CDR2 FQGNSA. The V and J ends lost 5 bases and 2 bases, in that order; junction bases with no gene match: 7. The CDR3 DNA reads as TGTGCCAGCAGCAAAACGGCGGGGGGGGCCTACGAGCAGTACTTC. This encodes CASSKTAGGAYEQYF.

The J gene is TRBJ1-1, the V gene TRBV2; TRBD1 matches at 8 bases. Germline CDR1 is SNHLY and CDR2 is FYNNEI. This CDR3 comprises 17 residues. V trimming: 4 bases; J trimming: 6 bases; junction bases outside the gene matches: 16. The CDR3 loop reads CASSGIPEYRGIAEAFF. CDR3 DNA: TGTGCCAGCAGTGGTATCCCCGAATACAGGGGGATCGCTGAAGCTTTCTTT.

The CDR3 sequence: CASSFPTGEAFF. The DNA of the CDR3 is TGTGCCAGCAGTTTCCCGACGGGGGAAGCTTTCTTT. The V gene is TRBV6-5, the J gene TRBJ1-1, with no clear D. Germline CDR1 is MNHEY and CDR2 is SVGAGI. Trimming removed 4 bases from V and 8 bases from J, with 11 bases in between. The CDR3 has 12 residues.